Listed below are T cell receptor beta chains from one sample, sequenced in a study of PD-1 blockade in classical Hodgkin lymphoma. Assay used: immunoSEQ multiplex PCR; TCRdb lists only in-frame clones, some missing. The sample includes under 25,000 clones, 60% to 85% of them seen just once. Sequences were derived from peripheral blood mononuclear cells (PBMCs), sampled before the fourth cycle of nivolumab. The source is a human donor with classical Hodgkin lymphoma. Both conserved end residues are part of each CDR3. D genes are given only for firm matches. Clone size appears in some rows only: once, few, many, or a class for an expanded clone.

clone_size	v_call	d_call	j_call	cdr3_aa	cdr3_nt
-	TRBV11-2	TRBD1	TRBJ1-1	CASSLGQGRAEAFF	TGTGCCAGCAGCTTGGGACAGGGGAGGGCTGAAGCTTTCTTT
few	TRBV18	-	TRBJ2-3	CASSPPGTDTQYF	TGTGCCAGCTCACCTCCAGGCACAGATACGCAGTATTTT
-	TRBV19	-	TRBJ1-2	CASSIQGGYGYTF	TGTGCCAGTAGTATTCAAGGAGGGTATGGCTACACCTTC
-	TRBV10-3	-	TRBJ2-7	CAISEPLKNENEQYF	TGTGCCATCAGTGAACCCTTAAAAAACGAAAACGAGCAGTACTTC
-	TRBV30	-	TRBJ1-1	CAWSVSLNTEAFF	TGTGCCTGGAGTGTGTCGTTGAACACTGAAGCTTTCTTT
-	TRBV2	TRBD2	TRBJ2-5	CASSEFLAGAGETQYF	TGTGCCAGCAGTGAATTTCTAGCGGGGGCCGGAGAGACCCAGTACTTC
-	TRBV5-1	TRBD1	TRBJ1-1	CASSYPDRMGTEAFF	TGCGCCAGCAGCTACCCGGACAGGATGGGCACTGAAGCTTTCTTT
-	TRBV28	-	TRBJ2-7	CASSFHLAMLSYEQYF	TGTGCCAGCAGTTTTCATCTAGCGATGCTATCCTACGAGCAGTACTTC
once	TRBV30	-	TRBJ1-4	CAWRPAQNFGDEKLFF	TGTGCCTGGAGGCCGGCCCAGAACTTCGGGGACGAAAAACTGTTTTTT
once	TRBV20-1	-	TRBJ1-2	CSARDREPHTF	TGCAGTGCTAGAGATCGAGAGCCCCACACCTTC
-	TRBV6-6	-	TRBJ1-3	CASSSATGYSGNTIYF	TGTGCCAGCAGTTCCGCGACAGGCTACTCTGGAAACACCATATATTTT
-	TRBV9	TRBD2	TRBJ2-7	CASSERGGEQYF	TGTGCCAGCAGCGAGCGGGGAGGTGAGCAGTACTTC
-	TRBV5-5	-	TRBJ1-1	CASSFGAEAFF	TGTGCCAGCAGCTTCGGAGCTGAAGCTTTCTTT
-	TRBV19	-	TRBJ2-7	CASSIDRGPYEQYF	TGTGCCAGTAGTATAGACCGGGGTCCCTACGAGCAGTACTTC
-	TRBV4-2	TRBD1	TRBJ1-2	CASSHPGQGTSGYGYTF	TGTGCCAGCAGCCACCCGGGACAGGGGACCTCTGGCTATGGCTACACCTTC
few	TRBV30	-	TRBJ1-3	CAWSVARGSGNTIYF	TGTGCCTGGAGTGTTGCGCGGGGCTCTGGAAACACCATATATTTT
-	TRBV7-2	-	TRBJ1-1	CASSIISGAGKGGRTEAFF	TGTGCCAGCAGCATAATCAGTGGGGCAGGAAAAGGGGGGAGGACTGAAGCTTTCTTT
-	TRBV27	TRBD1	TRBJ1-4	CASGGGEDEKLFF	TGTGCCAGCGGAGGGGGCGAGGATGAAAAACTGTTTTTT
-	TRBV21-1	-	TRBJ2-1	CASSNETSGRVNEQFF	TGTGCCAGCAGCAACGAGACTAGCGGGAGGGTGAATGAGCAGTTCTTC
-	TRBV11-3	-	TRBJ1-3	CASSAQLGLYF	TGTGCCAGCAGCGCCCAACTAGGGTTATATTTT
-	TRBV7-9	TRBD2	TRBJ2-6	CASSLQRNGWEGGANVLTF	TGTGCCAGCAGCTTACAGAGGAATGGATGGGAGGGTGGGGCCAACGTCCTGACTTTC
few	TRBV29-1	-	TRBJ2-3	CSVAGGTGADTDTQYF	TGCAGCGTCGCAGGGGGGACGGGCGCCGACACAGATACGCAGTATTTT
-	TRBV6-1	TRBD1	TRBJ2-1	CASNEDREGNEQFF	TGTGCCAGCAACGAGGACAGGGAAGGCAATGAGCAGTTCTTC
-	TRBV7-9	-	TRBJ2-7	CASSLGAALLYEQYF	TGTGCCAGCAGCTTAGGCGCCGCCTTGCTCTACGAGCAGTACTTC
-	TRBV19	-	TRBJ1-5	CASSEGRDNQPQHF	TGTGCCAGTAGTGAGGGGAGGGACAATCAGCCCCAGCATTTT
-	TRBV11-3	-	TRBJ2-1	CASRASNNEQFF	TGTGCCAGCAGGGCTAGTAACAATGAGCAGTTCTTC
-	TRBV7-2	-	TRBJ1-4	CASSWDRGGTNEKLFF	TGTGCCAGCAGCTGGGATAGGGGGGGCACTAATGAAAAACTGTTTTTT
-	TRBV6-5	-	TRBJ2-7	CASSYSRQIVHEQYF	TGTGCCAGCAGTTACTCGAGACAGATAGTACACGAGCAGTACTTC
-	TRBV28	-	TRBJ2-3	CASSFSGAQGDTQYF	TGTGCCAGCAGTTTCTCCGGGGCGCAGGGAGATACGCAGTATTTT
-	TRBV5-1	TRBD1	TRBJ1-1	CASSWTGGWTEAFF	TGCGCCAGCAGCTGGACAGGGGGCTGGACTGAAGCTTTCTTT
-	TRBV7-8	TRBD1	TRBJ2-7	CASSLATGDPYEQYF	TGTGCCAGCAGCTTAGCAACAGGGGACCCCTACGAGCAGTACTTC
-	TRBV19	TRBD2	TRBJ2-1	CASTTSAYNEQFF	TGTGCCAGCACGACTAGCGCTTACAATGAGCAGTTCTTC
-	TRBV30	-	TRBJ1-5	CAWSPPPGRDQPQHF	TGTGCCTGGAGTCCCCCCCCGGGTAGAGATCAGCCCCAGCATTTT
-	TRBV4-2	TRBD2	TRBJ2-1	CASSHPTWLADYNEQFF	TGTGCCAGCAGCCACCCCACTTGGCTAGCGGACTACAATGAGCAGTTCTTC
-	TRBV28	-	TRBJ2-1	CASSLAGSNEQFF	TGTGCCAGCAGTTTGGCCGGTTCGAATGAGCAGTTCTTC
-	TRBV7-9	-	TRBJ1-3	CASSFASGNTIYF	TGTGCCAGCAGCTTCGCCTCTGGAAACACCATATATTTT
once	TRBV27	TRBD2	TRBJ2-3	CASSRRGVTDTQYF	TGTGCCAGCAGCCGGCGGGGGGTCACAGATACGCAGTATTTT
-	TRBV7-9	-	TRBJ2-4	CASSPSELAKNIQYF	TGTGCCAGCAGCCCCTCCGAGCTAGCCAAAAACATTCAGTACTTC
-	TRBV2	-	TRBJ2-3	CASSTQRTTDTQYF	TGTGCCAGCAGTACCCAGCGGACCACAGATACGCAGTATTTT
-	TRBV5-1	-	TRBJ2-6	CASSFALTNSGANVLTF	TGCGCCAGCAGCTTTGCACTAACTAACTCTGGGGCCAACGTCCTGACTTTC
-	TRBV7-9	-	TRBJ1-2	CASSLEQNYGYTF	TGTGCCAGCAGCTTGGAACAGAACTATGGCTACACCTTC
once	TRBV6-6	-	TRBJ1-2	CASSLGNRRTGYTF	TGTGCCAGCAGCCTTGGCAATCGTAGAACAGGCTACACCTTC
few	TRBV7-9	-	TRBJ2-2	CASSSPSAPGELFF	TGTGCCAGCAGCTCCCCCTCAGCACCCGGGGAGCTGTTTTTT
medium-sized	TRBV4-3	-	TRBJ2-5	CASSQDSRETQYF	TGCGCCAGCAGCCAAGATTCGCGAGAGACCCAGTACTTC
-	TRBV7-9	TRBD2	TRBJ2-5	CASSLVPSGQETQYF	TGTGCCAGCAGCTTAGTCCCTAGCGGCCAAGAGACCCAGTACTTC
-	TRBV28	TRBD1	TRBJ1-6	CASRPPGQADLENSPLHF	TGTGCCAGCAGACCTCCCGGACAGGCTGATCTCGAGAATTCACCCCTCCACTTT
-	TRBV2	-	TRBJ2-5	CASRNPSAQETQYF	TGTGCCAGCCGAAACCCTAGCGCCCAAGAGACCCAGTACTTC
once	TRBV7-3	-	TRBJ2-5	CASSTGGRAQYF	TGTGCCAGCAGCACTGGGGGTCGGGCCCAGTACTTC
-	TRBV11-2	-	TRBJ2-1	CASNSQGSYNEQFF	TGTGCCAGCAACTCCCAGGGCTCCTACAATGAGCAGTTCTTC
-	TRBV10-3	-	TRBJ1-4	CAISETPEKLFF	TGTGCCATCAGTGAGACGCCCGAAAAACTGTTTTTT
medium-sized	TRBV2	-	TRBJ1-2	CASIPRTPYGYTF	TGTGCCAGCATACCGCGGACCCCGTATGGCTACACCTTC
once	TRBV5-5	TRBD2	TRBJ2-7	CASSSAGGQFANEQYF	TGTGCCAGCAGTTCAGCGGGGGGGCAGTTCGCCAACGAGCAGTACTTC
-	TRBV7-9	-	TRBJ1-5	CASSAGFESNQPQHF	TGTGCCAGCAGCGCGGGTTTCGAGTCCAATCAGCCCCAGCATTTT
-	TRBV4-1	-	TRBJ2-5	CASSRSLGNQETQYF	TGCGCCAGCAGCCGGTCGCTGGGCAACCAAGAGACCCAGTACTTC
-	TRBV15	-	TRBJ1-3	CATSTAGPSGNTIYF	TGTGCCACCAGCACCGCGGGACCCTCTGGAAACACCATATATTTT
-	TRBV19	-	TRBJ1-3	CASSIVQGMTGNTIYF	TGTGCCAGTAGTATAGTTCAGGGGATGACTGGAAACACCATATATTTT
-	TRBV9	-	TRBJ2-7	CASSVDRTGRWGQYF	TGTGCCAGCAGCGTAGACCGGACGGGTCGATGGGGGCAGTACTTC
-	TRBV5-1	-	TRBJ2-2	CASSLGTQLNTGELFF	TGCGCCAGCAGCTTGGGGACTCAGCTGAACACCGGGGAGCTGTTTTTT
-	TRBV28	TRBD1	TRBJ1-3	CASSTQDRVLSGNTIYF	TGTGCCAGCAGTACACAGGACAGGGTCCTCTCTGGAAACACCATATATTTT
-	TRBV12-5	TRBD2	TRBJ2-6	CASGPGGNGANVLTF	TGTGCTAGTGGTCCGGGGGGGAACGGGGCCAACGTCCTGACTTTC